This passage covers 12 T cell receptor beta chains from one sample sequenced in a study of T cell responses to AZD1222 COVID-19 vaccine (dated by TCRdb to the early 2020s). Receptor amplification or capture employed the immunoSEQ multiplex PCR assay. This is the immuneACCESS table as TCRdb keeps it, with only in-frame sequences that have V and J called. A part of the clones is gone; compared with another copy, unresolved V genes explain less than half, and the rest is unexplained. This sample is represented by 150,000 to 250,000 clones; 80% to 95% of them were singletons. The top ten clonotypes cover around 1% of the sample. This specimen's time point label, per the study, means: about 28 days (+/-7) after the second vaccine dose. The sample here was peripheral blood, taken 28 days after the second AZD1222 dose. The receptors derive from an adult who received the AZD1222 COVID-19 vaccine.

The CDR3 reads CASSLAKEASGAGTQYF. The CDR3 region has the DNA TGCGCCAGCAGCTTGGCGAAGGAGGCTAGCGGGGCTGGTACGCAGTATTTT. V is TRBV5-1 and J is TRBJ2-3; 9 bases map to TRBD2. This CDR3 is built from 17 residues. The germline gives CDR1 SGHRS, CDR2 YFSETQ. V lost 0 bases, J lost 8 bases, and 13 bases stayed unmatched. Combining the CDR3 with reference TRBV5-1 and TRBJ2-3 gives the whole variable domain KAGVTQTPRYLIKTRGQQVTLSCSPISGHRSVSWYQQTPGQGLQFLFEYFSETQRNKGNFPGRFSGRQFSNSRSEMNVSTLELGDSALYLCASSLAKEASGAGTQYFGPGTRLTVL.

The chain couples TRBV25-1 to TRBJ1-1; 8 nucleotides align to TRBD1. The V and J ends lost 3 bases and 9 bases, in that order; junction bases with no gene match: 9. The germline V gene has CDR1 MGHDK and CDR2 SYGVNS. The CDR3 contains 14 residues. CDR3: CASSDNRDRLKAFF. As DNA, the CDR3 is TGTGCCAGCAGTGATAACCGGGACAGGTTGAAAGCTTTCTTT.

This rearrangement joins TRBV10-1 to TRBJ2-3, with a possible D match to TRBD1 (6 bases). This CDR3 spans 17 amino acids. V lost 3 bases and J lost 1, with 17 bases in between. Germline CDR1 is WNHNN and CDR2 is SYGVQD (reference sequence). CDR3 sequence (DNA): TGCGCCAGCAGTGACTCATCACAGGGCTCGGGCACAGATACGCAGTATTTT. Protein: CASSDSSQGSGTDTQYF.

In DNA, the CDR3 is TGTGCCACCCGCCTAGAGAGCAATCAGCCCCAGCATTTT. Amino acids: CATRLESNQPQHF. The chain couples TRBV2 to TRBJ1-5; D not certain. CDR1 is SNHLY, CDR2 FYNNEI, per germline. Trimming pared 10 bases from V and 1 base from J, leaving 11 bases between. The CDR3 length is 13 residues.

To note about this clone: The same CDR3 arises from other DNA sequences in this sample as well. The J gene is TRBJ1-1, the V gene TRBV9; D is ambiguous. The CDR3 spans 13 residues. V was clipped by 0 bases and J by 4 bases, with 7 bases between them. The germline V gene encodes CDR1 SGDLS and CDR2 YYNGEE. CDR3 sequence: CASSVEGFTEAFF. CDR3 bases: TGTGCCAGCAGCGTAGAGGGTTTCACTGAAGCTTTCTTT.

The V and J genes are TRBV6-5 and TRBJ2-3; 12 bases match TRBD2. V lost 2 bases and J lost 4; bases outside the gene matches: 4. The germline V gene encodes CDR1 MNHEY and CDR2 SVGAGI. The CDR3 totals 16 residues. The CDR3 DNA is TGTGCCAGCAGTTACACACTAGCGGGGGGAGCAGATACGCAGTATTTT. Translated, it gives CASSYTLAGGADTQYF.

This chain uses TRBV28 with TRBJ2-2; a weak D match, TRBD2 (5 bases). The CDR3 has 14 amino acids. CDR1 is MDHEN and CDR2 is SYDVKM in the germline V gene. Between the trimmed V and J ends, which lost 4 bases and 1 base, there was a span of 7 bases. The CDR3 region has the DNA TGTGCCAGCAGTTCCGGGATGAACACCGGGGAGCTGTTTTTT. Translation: CASSSGMNTGELFF.

The chain recombines TRBV9 with TRBJ1-5; the D is unclear. The germline V gene encodes CDR1 SGDLS and CDR2 YYNGEE. V was shortened by 4 bases and J by 0 bases, with 11 bases between the two germline ends. The CDR3 is 15 amino acids. The CDR3 bases are TGTGCCAGCAGCTCGGGTAGGGATAGCAATCAGCCCCAGCATTTT. The encoded protein is CASSSGRDSNQPQHF.

The J gene is TRBJ2-7, the V gene TRBV6-5; TRBD1 agrees at 7 bases. Germline loops: CDR1 MNHEY, CDR2 SVGAGI. The CDR3 runs 13 residues. Trimming cost V 8 bases and J 1 base; bases outside gene matches: 5. The CDR3 sequence: CASAGTESYEQYF. CDR3 sequence (DNA): TGTGCCAGCGCCGGGACAGAGTCCTACGAGCAGTACTTC.

V is TRBV4-1 and J is TRBJ2-1; 7 bases agree with TRBD2. Trimming at V came to 2 bases and at J to 2 bases, leaving 0 bases not matched to a gene. Germline CDR1 MGHRA, CDR2 YSYEKL. The CDR3 runs to 14 residues. CDR3 amino acids: CASSQLAAYNEQFF. The CDR3 nucleotides are TGCGCCAGCAGCCAACTAGCGGCCTACAATGAGCAGTTCTTC.

On this clone itself: The sample holds other DNA sequences that translate to the same CDR3. V is TRBV7-9 and J is TRBJ1-2; D is perhaps TRBD1 (6 bases). The germline CDR1 and CDR2 sequences are SEHNR and FQNEAQ (reference sequence). Trimming left V 1 base short and J 8 bases short, with 11 bases between. This CDR3 is 13 amino acids long. The chain's CDR3 is CASSLESGAGYTF. CDR3 in DNA: TGTGCCAGCAGCTTAGAGTCAGGGGCAGGCTACACCTTC.

The chain is built from TRBV7-2 and TRBJ2-3; 11 nucleotides agree with TRBD1. The junction had 6 bases not matched to a gene; V was cut back by 4 bases and J by 6 bases. The CDR3 has 15 residues. Germline V gene lookup returns CDR1 SGHTA and CDR2 FQGNSA. CDR3 bases: TGTGCCAGCAGCTCGAGGACAGGGGGCATCGATACGCAGTATTTT. As protein: CASSSRTGGIDTQYF. The complete variable domain, with remaining parts taken from reference TRBV7-2 and TRBJ2-3, reads GAGVSQSPSNKVTEKGKDVELRCDPISGHTALYWYRQSLGQGLEFLIYFQGNSAPDKSGLPSDRFSAERTGGSVSTLTIQRTQQEDSAVYLCASSSRTGGIDTQYFGPGTRLTVL.